These 13 T cell receptor beta chains share one sample of origin, sequenced in a study of shared clonotypes between healthy human individuals (dated by TCRdb to the early 2020s). Library generation was performed with the immunoSEQ multiplex PCR assay. TCRdb carries this immuneACCESS record with in-frame sequences only. Its versions omit some clonotypes, under half of them owing to an unresolved V gene in the studies checked, with the rest unexplained. The sample profile shows under 2,500,000 clones; around 95% of them were found once. Roughly 0.13% of the sample is in the top ten clones. Sequences were obtained from naive CD4+ T cells sorted from blood. The cell subset or site label, read with the paper, signifies: CD45RA+ positively selected. All receptors come from a man aged 18 to 29 in good health.

In nucleotides, the CDR3 is TGTGCCAGCAGTACCGGGACAGGGTTCTACGAGCAGTACTTC. This sequence encodes CASSTGTGFYEQYF. The V gene is TRBV5-4, the J gene TRBJ2-7; 9 positions agree with TRBD1. Germline CDR1 SGHNT, CDR2 YYREEE (reference sequence). V trimming: 5 bases; J trimming: 3 bases; junction bases outside the gene matches: 6. The length of the CDR3 is 14 residues.

J is TRBJ2-6 and V is TRBV5-1, with D perhaps being TRBD1 or TRBD2 (5 bases each). This CDR3 is 15 amino acids long. V lost 3 bases to trimming and J lost 3 bases, with 10 bases between them. In germline, CDR1 is SGHRS, CDR2 YFSETQ. CDR3 bases: TGCGCCAGCAGCTGGGGGTCGTTTGGGGCCAACGTCCTGACTTTC. This encodes CASSWGSFGANVLTF.

The chain joins TRBV11-2 to TRBJ2-7, with 13 bases identical to TRBD2. Germline V gives CDR1 SGHAT, CDR2 FQNNGV. The CDR3 contains 15 residues. V trimming: 5 bases; J trimming: 4 bases; junction bases outside the gene matches: 5. CDR3 sequence (DNA): TGTGCCAGCAGCACTGGACTAGCGGGGGCTTACGAGCAGTACTTC. Amino acids: CASSTGLAGAYEQYF.

The chain employs TRBV5-1 and TRBJ2-1; TRBD2 aligns across 11 bases. The junction had 12 bases not matched to a gene; V was cut back by 8 bases and J by 5 bases. This CDR3 is built from 16 residues. CDR1 is SGHRS and CDR2 is YFSETQ in the germline V gene. CDR3 sequence: CASFKLAGGPNNEQFF. Written as DNA, the CDR3 is TGCGCCAGTTTCAAGCTAGCGGGAGGACCAAACAATGAGCAGTTCTTC.

The chain recombines TRBV6-6 with TRBJ2-7, with D perhaps being TRBD1 or TRBD2 (5 bases each). Germline CDR1 is MNHNY and CDR2 is SVGAGI (reference sequence). The V end was cut by 6 bases, the J end by 0 bases, with 12 bases between. The CDR3 consists of 14 residues. For the CDR3, the DNA is TGTGCCAGCAGCCTACAGGAGGACTCCTACGAGCAGTACTTC. It yields the protein CASSLQEDSYEQYF.

This rearrangement joins TRBV11-2 to TRBJ2-2, with unresolved D. CDR1 and CDR2 (germline): SGHAT, FQNNGV. The CDR3 sequence is 14 residues long. The V and J ends lost 1 base and 6 bases respectively, with 9 bases between them. The CDR3 here is CASSLVRPPGELFF. In DNA, the CDR3 is TGTGCCAGCAGCTTAGTCAGGCCTCCCGGGGAGCTGTTTTTT.

The chain links TRBV10-3 to TRBJ2-7; D remains unclear. V was shortened by 2 bases and J by 3 bases, with 8 bases between the two germline ends. The CDR3 runs to 13 residues. Germline assignment: CDR1 ENHRY and CDR2 SYGVKD. Here the CDR3 reads CAISEMPSYEQYF. Written as DNA, the CDR3 is TGTGCCATCAGTGAGATGCCCAGCTACGAGCAGTACTTC.

The rearrangement links TRBV6-4 to TRBJ1-5; D uncertain. The V and J ends lost 3 bases and 4 bases respectively, with 7 bases between them. The CDR3 covers 13 residues. From germline, CDR1 is MRHNA and CDR2 SNTAGT. The chain's CDR3 is CASSDYPNQPQHF. In nucleotides, the CDR3 is TGTGCCAGCAGTGATTACCCGAATCAGCCCCAGCATTTT.

The chain links TRBV5-4 to TRBJ2-5, with TRBD2 matching over 12 bases. Germline assignment: CDR1 SGHNT and CDR2 YYREEE (reference sequence). Germline trimming cut 4 bases from V and 4 bases from J; bases unmatched to any gene: 5. The CDR3 is 15 residues long. CDR3 nucleotide sequence: TGTGCCAGCAGCCCGACTAGCGGGAGAAGAGAGACCCAGTACTTC. It is translated as CASSPTSGRRETQYF.

This clone was recorded once. V gene TRBV5-4 combines with J gene TRBJ2-1; 12 bases match TRBD2. Germline V gives CDR1 SGHNT, CDR2 YYREEE (reference sequence). The CDR3 has 15 amino acids. V trimming: 4 bases; J trimming: 4 bases; junction bases outside the gene matches: 3. DNA of the CDR3: TGTGCCAGCAGCCCTAGCGGGGGGGCGTACAATGAGCAGTTCTTC. Its translation: CASSPSGGAYNEQFF.

The chain combines TRBV11-2 with TRBJ2-1; 8 nucleotides match TRBD2. This CDR3 contains 15 residues. Germline V CDR1 and CDR2: SGHAT, FQNNGV. V lost 0 bases to trimming and J lost 11 bases; unmatched junction nucleotides: 9. The CDR3 nucleotides read TGTGCCAGCAGCTTAGATGCGGGAGGACAAAGGCAGCAGTTCTTC. Protein: CASSLDAGGQRQQFF.

The chain is built from TRBV2 and TRBJ2-7, with D hard to call. Germline-derived CDR1 and CDR2 are SNHLY and FYNNEI. Trimming left V 6 bases short and J 4 bases short, with 7 bases between. The CDR3 has 11 amino acids. CDR3: CASRNGYEQYF. The CDR3 DNA sequence: TGTGCCAGCAGGAATGGGTACGAGCAGTACTTC. The full variable domain, with the rest looked up from reference TRBV2 and TRBJ2-7, is EPEVTQTPSHQVTQMGQEVILRCVPISNHLYFYWYRQILGQKVEFLVSFYNNEISEKSEIFDDQFSVERPDGSNFTLKIRSTKLEDSAMYFCASRNGYEQYFGPGTRLTVT.

This clone has just one count. Other DNA variants within this sample encode the same CDR3. This chain connects TRBV18 to TRBJ1-3; D call uncertain. Germline values: CDR1 KGHSH, CDR2 LQKENI. The V end lost 2 bases, the J end lost 0 bases, and 5 bases lay between the germline ends. This CDR3 spans 14 amino acids. The CDR3 protein is CASSPDNSGNTIYF. The CDR3 nucleotides read TGTGCCAGCTCACCAGACAACTCTGGAAACACCATATATTTT.